This TCR beta chain was found in a study of Tregs in tolerant kidney transplant recipients (dated 2019 in TCRdb). In the study overall: Related donors were used in the transplants with nonmyeloablative bone marrow transplantation, and mixed chimerism was transient in the human trials. Before combined kidney and bone marrow transplantation, this study identified donor-specific regulatory T cells using TCRbeta sequencing and then followed those same cells after transplant. General study outcomes and caveats: Although technical replication error seemed to be minimal, the question of biological reproducibility was not addressed directly. PCR primers changed over time for some patients, so nucleotide-level comparison across those patients' samples was not possible. Expanding Tregs with activated donor B cells appeared to identify the most biologically relevant and donor-specific TCRbeta repertoire. Because the study included only a small number of patients, the results must be confirmed in larger populations and under other immunosuppression protocols. Donor-specific Treg expansion exceeded global Treg expansion in tolerant patients, suggesting antigen-driven rather than nonspecific expansion.

Genomic DNA was extracted from sorted cells with the QIAGEN DNeasy Blood and Tissue Kit for TCRbeta CDR3 sequencing. High-throughput TCRbeta CDR3 sequencing was carried out commercially through immunoSEQ, with PCR amplification with bias correction and internal controls included. Concerning the study's data processing: A unique productive TCRbeta sequence was defined by the CDR3 nucleotide sequence when primers matched, and otherwise by the CDR3 amino acid sequence together with the Vbeta and Jbeta genes. A sequence was defined as donor-reactive if the sequence was expanded at least 5-fold in CFSE-low cells compared with unstimulated cells and had a frequency of at least 0.01% in CFSE-low cells. Jensen-Shannon divergence, calculated on the top 100 TCRbeta sequences ranked by frequency, was used to quantify repertoire divergence. For samples with multiple sequencing runs, sorting error was corrected in each run separately before the runs were combined. TCRdb limited this immuneACCESS table to in-frame rearrangements with V and J called. A share of clones is missing; checked studies link under half to unresolved V genes, and the rest is unexplained. The V and J calls and the clone size are those of that table, but D and trimming were determined from the DNA. This sample's table lists under 2,000 clones. Around 17% of the sample lies in the top ten.

The germline V gene (reference sequence) yields WNHNN for CDR1 and SYGVQD for CDR2. The V end gives up 8 bases and the J end 2 bases, leaving 5 bases in the junction not matched to a gene. The CDR3 runs 14 amino acids, cysteine and phenylalanine included. Sequencing covers 33 bases of the CDR3, shown here with the frame starting at base 1. The sample's time point, from its label and the paper: blood sample drawn before combined kidney and bone marrow transplant. In bulk CFSE mixed lymphocyte reactions, CFSE-labeled recipient PBMCs were cocultured with irradiated donor PBMCs for more than 5 days, then stained for CD3/CD4/CD8 and FACS-sorted. A few combined kidney and bone marrow transplant recipients from the ITN036ST trial were included as patients, and samples were available only from these trial subjects. Healthy control blood was processed to PBMCs by Ficoll density gradient and cryopreserved, and patient PBMCs were collected before and after transplant.

Going by frequency, this clone is medium-sized (0.01 to 0.1%); no count is logged. There is no known antigen for this receptor. The DNA ends 3 residues before the CDR3 does, and the rest of the CDR3 is filled in from the germline J gene. The chain was built from TRBV10-1 and TRBJ1-3; 8 central bases correspond to TRBD1. The sample was CD4+ T cells from blood cultured with allogeneic cells, taken before the transplant. The TCR originated in a human patient who received a combined kidney and bone marrow transplant. The covered CDR3 bases are TGCGCCAGCGCGACAGGGGTACCTGGAAACACC. Its amino acids are CASATGVPGNT. The entire CDR3 protein is CASATGVPGNTIYF.